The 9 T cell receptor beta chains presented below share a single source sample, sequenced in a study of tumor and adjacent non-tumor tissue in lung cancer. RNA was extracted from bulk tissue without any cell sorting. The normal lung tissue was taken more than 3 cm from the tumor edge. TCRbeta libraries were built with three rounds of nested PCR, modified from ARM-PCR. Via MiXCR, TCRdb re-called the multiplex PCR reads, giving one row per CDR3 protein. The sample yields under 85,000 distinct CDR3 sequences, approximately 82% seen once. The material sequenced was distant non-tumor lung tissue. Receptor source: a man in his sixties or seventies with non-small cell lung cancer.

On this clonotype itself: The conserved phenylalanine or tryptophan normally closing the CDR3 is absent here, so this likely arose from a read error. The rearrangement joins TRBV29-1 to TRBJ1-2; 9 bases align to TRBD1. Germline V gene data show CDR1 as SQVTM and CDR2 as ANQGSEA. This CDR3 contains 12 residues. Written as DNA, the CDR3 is TGCAACGTTTCCGGACAGGGGTTTGGCTACACCATC. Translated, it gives CNVSGQGFGYTI.

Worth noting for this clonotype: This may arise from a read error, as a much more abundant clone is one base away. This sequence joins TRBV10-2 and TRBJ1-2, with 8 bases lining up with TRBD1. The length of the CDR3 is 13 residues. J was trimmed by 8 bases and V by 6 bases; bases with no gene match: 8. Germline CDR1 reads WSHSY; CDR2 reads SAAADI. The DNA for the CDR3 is TGCGCCAGCAGCCAGGACAGGGATCAAGGCTACACCTTC. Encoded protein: CASSQDRDQGYTF.

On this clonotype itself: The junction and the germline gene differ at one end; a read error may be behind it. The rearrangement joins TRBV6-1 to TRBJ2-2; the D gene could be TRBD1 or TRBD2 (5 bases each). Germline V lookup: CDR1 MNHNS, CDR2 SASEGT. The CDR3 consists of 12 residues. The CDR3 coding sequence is TGTGCCAGCTTTGGGGCACCCGGGAAGCTGTTTTTT. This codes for CASFGAPGKLFF.

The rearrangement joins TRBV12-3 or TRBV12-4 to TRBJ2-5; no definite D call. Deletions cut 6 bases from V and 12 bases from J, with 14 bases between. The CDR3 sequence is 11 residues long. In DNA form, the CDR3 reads TGTGCCAGCAGCCAGAAAGAGACGAAGTACTTC. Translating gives CASSQKETKYF.

Here the CDR3 reads CASSEIRDKLDNQPQHF. Written as DNA, the CDR3 is TGTGCCAGCAGTGAAATTCGGGACAAACTTGACAATCAGCCCCAGCATTTT. The chain employs TRBV6-1 and TRBJ1-5, with D possibly matching TRBD1 (6 bases). The CDR3 extends over 17 amino acids. V lost 2 bases and J lost 3, with 17 bases in between. The germline V gene has CDR1 MNHNS and CDR2 SASEGT.

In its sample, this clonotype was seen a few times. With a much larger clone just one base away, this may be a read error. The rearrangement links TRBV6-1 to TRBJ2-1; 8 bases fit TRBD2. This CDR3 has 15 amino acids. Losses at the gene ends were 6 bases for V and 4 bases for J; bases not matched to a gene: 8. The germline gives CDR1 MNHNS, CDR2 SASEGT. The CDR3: CASSSGTRDYNEQFF. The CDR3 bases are TGTGCCAGCAGCTCCGGGACTAGGGATTACAATGAGCAGTTCTTC.

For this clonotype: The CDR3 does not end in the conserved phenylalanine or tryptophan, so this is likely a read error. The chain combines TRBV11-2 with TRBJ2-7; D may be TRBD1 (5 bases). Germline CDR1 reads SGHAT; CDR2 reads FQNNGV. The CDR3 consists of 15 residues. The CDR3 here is CASSLDQGAPYVQYL. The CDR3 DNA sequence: TGTGCCAGCAGCTTAGATCAAGGGGCCCCCTACGTGCAGTACCTC.

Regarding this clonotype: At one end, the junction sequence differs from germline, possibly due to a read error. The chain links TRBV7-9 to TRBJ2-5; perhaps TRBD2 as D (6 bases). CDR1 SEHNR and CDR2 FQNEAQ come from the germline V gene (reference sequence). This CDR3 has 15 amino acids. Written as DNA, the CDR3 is TGTGCCAGCAGCATAGCGGCAGGAAGTGGTGAGACCGAGTACTTC. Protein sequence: CASSIAAGSGETEYF.

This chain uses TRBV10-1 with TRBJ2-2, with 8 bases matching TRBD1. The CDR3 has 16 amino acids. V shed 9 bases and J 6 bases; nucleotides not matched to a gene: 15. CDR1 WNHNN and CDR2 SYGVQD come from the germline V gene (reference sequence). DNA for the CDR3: TGCGCCAGTAGCGGAAACAGGGGGTCGGTCTCCGGGGAGCTGTTTTTT. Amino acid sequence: CASSGNRGSVSGELFF.